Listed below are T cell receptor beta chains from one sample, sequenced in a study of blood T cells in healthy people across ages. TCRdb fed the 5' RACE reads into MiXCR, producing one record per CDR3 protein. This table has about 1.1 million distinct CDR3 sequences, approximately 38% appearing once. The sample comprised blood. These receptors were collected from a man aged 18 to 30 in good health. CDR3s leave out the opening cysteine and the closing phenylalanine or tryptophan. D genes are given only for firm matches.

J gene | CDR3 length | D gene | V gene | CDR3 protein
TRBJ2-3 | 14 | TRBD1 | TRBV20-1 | SARGKTGALTDTQY
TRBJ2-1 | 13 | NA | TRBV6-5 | ASSRRQPLGNEQF
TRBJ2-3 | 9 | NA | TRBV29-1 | SVIGTDTQY
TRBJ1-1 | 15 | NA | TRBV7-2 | ASSSLLGGSMNTEAF
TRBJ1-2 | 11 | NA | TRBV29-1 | SVDRDRYYGYT
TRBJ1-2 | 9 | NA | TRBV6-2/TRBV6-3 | ASSGSDGHT
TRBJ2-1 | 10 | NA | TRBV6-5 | ASGTAWNEQF
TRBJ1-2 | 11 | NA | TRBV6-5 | ASSDRGVGGYT
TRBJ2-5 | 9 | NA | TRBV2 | ASMRRETQY
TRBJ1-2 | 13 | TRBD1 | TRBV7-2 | ASSTGTGDLYGYT
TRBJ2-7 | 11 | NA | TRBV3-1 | ASSQGSREEQY
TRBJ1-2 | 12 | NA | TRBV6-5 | ASSWDGGNYGYT
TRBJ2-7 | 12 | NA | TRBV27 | ASSHQASSYEQY
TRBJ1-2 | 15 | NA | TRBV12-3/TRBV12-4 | ASRSSSGESSNYGYT
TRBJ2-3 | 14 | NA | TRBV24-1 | ATSDPQGTSTDTQY
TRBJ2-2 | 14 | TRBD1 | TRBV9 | ASSYTGGRNTGELF
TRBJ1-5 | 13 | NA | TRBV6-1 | ASSVDRYSNQPQH
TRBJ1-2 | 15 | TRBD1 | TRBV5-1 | ASSTASSGGASPGYT
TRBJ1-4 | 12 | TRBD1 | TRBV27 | ASSLTGEIFGLF
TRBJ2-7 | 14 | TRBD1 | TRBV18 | ASSPPSGTGTYEQY
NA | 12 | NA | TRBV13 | ASSAGQMLYEQY
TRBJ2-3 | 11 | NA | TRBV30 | AWRRSATDTQY
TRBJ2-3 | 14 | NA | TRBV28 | ASSLPRSGVPGAQY
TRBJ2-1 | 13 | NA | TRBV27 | ASRTRGRVENEQF
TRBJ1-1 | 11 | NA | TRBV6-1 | ASRARMNTEAF
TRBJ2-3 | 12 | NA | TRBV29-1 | SVGTRLSTDTQY
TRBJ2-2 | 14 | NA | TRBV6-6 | ASSYLSGGDTGELF
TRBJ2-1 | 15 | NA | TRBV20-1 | SARDLVGTEGYNEQF
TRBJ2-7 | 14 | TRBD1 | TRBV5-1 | ASSLFSGQGVKEQY
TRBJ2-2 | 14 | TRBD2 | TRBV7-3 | ASSFDAGGNTGELF
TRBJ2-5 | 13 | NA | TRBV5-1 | ASGGGDTENNEQY
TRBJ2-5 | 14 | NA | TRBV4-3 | ASSQAQGSTQETQY
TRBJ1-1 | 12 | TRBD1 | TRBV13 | ASSAWTGKAEAF
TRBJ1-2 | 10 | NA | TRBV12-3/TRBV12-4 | ASARTSYGYT
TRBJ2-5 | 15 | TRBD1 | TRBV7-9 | ASSLKTGAVIQETQY
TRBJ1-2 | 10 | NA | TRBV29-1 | SVENTDYGYT
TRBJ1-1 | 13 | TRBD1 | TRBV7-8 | ASSLGQVMNTEAF
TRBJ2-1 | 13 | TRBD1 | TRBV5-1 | ASSSTGGSVDEQF
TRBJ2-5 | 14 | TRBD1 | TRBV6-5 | ASSYPSDRGQETQY
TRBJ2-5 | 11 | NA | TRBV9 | ASSSYGGETQY
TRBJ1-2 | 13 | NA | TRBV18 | ASSPTSRAEGSYT
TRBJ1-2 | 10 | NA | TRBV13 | ASSLSSRGYT
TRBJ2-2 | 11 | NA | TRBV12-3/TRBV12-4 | ASSLTSTGELF
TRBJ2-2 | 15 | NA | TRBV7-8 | ASSLDRGTGYTGELF
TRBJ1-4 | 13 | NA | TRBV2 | ASRRGDATDEKLF
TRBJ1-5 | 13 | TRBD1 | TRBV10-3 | AISGDRGENQPRH
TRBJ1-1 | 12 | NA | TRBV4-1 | ASSKMDWDTEAF
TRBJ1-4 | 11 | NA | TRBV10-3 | AIRTGLNEKLF
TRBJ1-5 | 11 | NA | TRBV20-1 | SAYLRSNQPQH
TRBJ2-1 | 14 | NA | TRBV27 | ASSPHETPPYNEQF
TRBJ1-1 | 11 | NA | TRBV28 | ASSTGWRPEAF
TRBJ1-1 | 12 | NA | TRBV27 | ASSPLLERTEAF
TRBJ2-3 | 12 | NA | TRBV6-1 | ASSLEIGTDTQY
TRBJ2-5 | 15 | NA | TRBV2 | ASSEEGTLWFQETQY